The 20 T cell receptor beta chains below all came from one sample that was sequenced in a study of regulatory T cells in long-lasting Graves disease. Specified time point: newly diagnosed GD, antithyroid drugs for less than 3 months. PBMCs were the source of the RNA used for TCR sequencing. Library construction for TCR beta used iRepertoire HTBI primers and Arm-PCR of CDR3 regions. In TCRdb, the multiplex PCR reads were re-called with MiXCR into one record per CDR3 protein. The table has about 400,000 distinct CDR3 sequences, over 14% seen once; the top ten hold around 7.6%. The sample was also reused in another study, on T cells in Graves' hyperthyroidism and ophthalmopathy.

Sequences were derived from peripheral blood mononuclear cells (PBMCs), sampled at new diagnosis, from a patient treated with antithyroid drugs. All receptors come from a woman in her forties with Graves disease.

This clonotype was counted ten times or more. The V call is TRBV6-9, the J call TRBJ2-7; perhaps TRBD2 as D (6 bases). The CDR3 has 13 residues. Trimming took 6 bases from V and 0 from J, leaving 9 bases between them. Germline CDR1 MNHGY, CDR2 SVAAGI. CDR3: CASSLDYSYEQYF. The CDR3 bases are TGTGCCAGCAGCTTGGACTACTCCTACGAGCAGTACTTC.

This clonotype was seen repeatedly, ten times or more. The chain combines TRBV28 with TRBJ1-3; 9 bases are shared with TRBD1. Germline V gene sequence: CDR1 MDHEN, CDR2 SYDVKM. Trimming at V came to 6 bases and at J to 4 bases, leaving 4 bases not matched to a gene. This CDR3 is 14 amino acids long. The CDR3 nucleotides are TGTGCCAGCAGCCGACAGGGGGTCGGAAACACCATATATTTT. Its protein is CASSRQGVGNTIYF.

This clonotype was seen ten or more times. The chain uses TRBV27 and TRBJ1-2; 7 nucleotides align to TRBD1. CDR1 is MNHEY, CDR2 SMNVEV, per germline (reference sequence). Trimming cost V 5 bases and J 4 bases; bases outside gene matches: 16. This CDR3 has 17 residues. CDR3 in DNA: TGTGCCAGCAGTCCAGGGGGGGTGGAGTATGGGGTCTATGGCTACACCTTC. Translated, it gives CASSPGGVEYGVYGYTF.

The chain links TRBV20-1 to TRBJ1-1, with D uncertain. The V end lost 0 bases, the J end lost 2 bases, and 13 bases lay between the germline ends. This CDR3 is built from 15 residues. CDR1 is DFQATT and CDR2 is SNEGSKA in the germline V gene (reference sequence). CDR3 residues: CSARDPTSLNTEAFF. CDR3 coding DNA: TGCAGTGCTAGAGATCCGACTTCTCTTAACACTGAAGCTTTCTTT.

This clonotype was counted ten times or more. The chain links TRBV12-3 or TRBV12-4 to TRBJ2-2, with D tentatively TRBD1 (6 bases). This CDR3 contains 16 residues. The V end lost 3 bases, the J end lost 0 bases, and 11 bases lay between the germline ends. CDR3 in DNA: TGTGCCAGCAGTTTGTGGGACACATCGAACACCGGGGAGCTGTTTTTT. Its translation is CASSLWDTSNTGELFF.

Concerning this clonotype itself: A single base separates this from a much larger clone, so it may be a read error. This sequence joins TRBV18 and TRBJ1-1; possible D gene TRBD1, 5 bases. CDR1 is KGHSH, CDR2 LQKENI, per germline. Deletions cut 4 bases from V and 10 bases from J, with 19 bases between. This CDR3 spans 14 amino acids. The CDR3 region is CASSLSLRQTTAFF. DNA of the CDR3: TGTGCCAGCTCACTCTCCCTTAGACAGACTACAGCTTTCTTT.

This clonotype showed up many times. The rearrangement uses TRBV28 and TRBJ2-7, with a possible D match to TRBD2 (6 bases). The CDR3 consists of 16 residues. V was clipped by 5 bases and J by 3 bases, with 20 bases between them. CDR1 and CDR2 (germline): MDHEN, SYDVKM. CDR3 sequence: CASSPLGEVAHYEQYF. The CDR3 DNA reads as TGTGCCAGCAGTCCCCTCGGGGAGGTAGCCCACTACGAGCAGTACTTC.

Concerning this clonotype: Possible read error: a much larger clone is one base away. The rearrangement uses TRBV7-8 and TRBJ2-3, with D possibly being TRBD1 (5 bases). Trimming left V 3 bases short and J 2 bases short, with 15 bases between. Looked up from germline, CDR1 is SGHVS and CDR2 is FQNEAQ. The CDR3 totals 16 residues. CDR3 DNA: TGTGCCAGCAGCTTTAATCGGACAATGATCACAGATACGCAGTATTTT. It translates to CASSFNRTMITDTQYF.

The sample holds a few counts of this clonotype. The V gene is TRBV11-2, the J gene TRBJ1-2, with D tentatively TRBD1 (5 bases). Germline CDR1 is SGHAT and CDR2 is FQNNGV. This CDR3 contains 14 residues. The ends were cut back, 5 bases at V and 2 bases at J, with 12 bases in the middle. The chain's CDR3 is CASSPGQENYGYTF. The CDR3 nucleotides are TGTGCCAGCAGCCCAGGGCAGGAAAACTATGGCTACACCTTC.

This clonotype appeared many times. The CDR3 coding sequence is TGTGCCAGCAGTCTACTAGCGGGAGGCACCTACGAGCAGTACTTC. Translating gives CASSLLAGGTYEQYF. The rearrangement uses TRBV12-3 or TRBV12-4 and TRBJ2-7; 12 nucleotides align to TRBD2. CDR3 size: 15 residues. The V segment lost 5 bases and the J segment 2 bases; nucleotides outside the gene matches: 4.

Worth noting for this clonotype: The junction departs from the called germline gene at one end, perhaps through a read error. The V call is TRBV12-3 or TRBV12-4, the J call TRBJ2-1, with D tentatively TRBD1 (7 bases). This CDR3 has 14 amino acids. The DNA of the CDR3 is TGTGCCAGCAGTTGGAGGGACAGTAACAATGAGCAGTCCTTC. It specifies CASSWRDSNNEQSF.

This clonotype has ten or more counts. The chain uses TRBV2 and TRBJ2-7; 7 nucleotides align to TRBD2. The germline CDR1 and CDR2 sequences are SNHLY and FYNNEI. The CDR3 runs 13 residues. With 6 bases clipped from V and 7 bases from J, the junction kept 9 bases outside the gene matches. The CDR3: CASRKTREGEQYF. Here the CDR3 DNA reads TGTGCCAGCAGAAAGACTAGGGAGGGGGAGCAGTACTTC.

The chain has TRBV30 and TRBJ2-1; D call uncertain. In germline, CDR1 is GTSNPN, CDR2 SVGIG (reference sequence). The CDR3 has 14 amino acids. V lost 0 bases, J lost 3 bases, and 9 bases lay in between. CDR3 nucleotide sequence: TGTGCCTGGAGTGTATATCGGAGCTACAATGAGCAGTTCTTC. Translation: CAWSVYRSYNEQFF.

This clonotype showed up many times. This chain joins TRBV19 and TRBJ1-5, with 8 nucleotides matching TRBD1. Germline V CDR1 and CDR2: LNHDA, SQIVND (reference sequence). J gave up 2 bases and V 6 bases, and 6 bases lay outside the gene matches. This CDR3 comprises 15 residues. The CDR3, as DNA: TGTGCCAGTAGGACACGACAGGGGCGCAATCAGCCCCAGCATTTT. It specifies CASRTRQGRNQPQHF.

The gene calls are TRBV5-1 and TRBJ2-5; D is perhaps TRBD2 (5 bases). V was cut by 8 bases and J by 4 bases, with 15 bases left in between. This CDR3 spans 13 amino acids. Germline values: CDR1 SGHRS, CDR2 YFSETQ. The CDR3 region has the DNA TGCGCCAGGTGGACGGGATCAAGAGAGACCCAGTACTTC. Amino acids: CARWTGSRETQYF.

The table lists this clonotype with many counts. This chain links TRBV11-2 with TRBJ1-4; maybe TRBD1 (5 bases). Trimming took 2 bases from V and 5 from J, leaving 12 bases between them. Per germline, CDR1 SGHAT and CDR2 FQNNGV. The CDR3 runs 15 residues. The DNA for the CDR3 is TGTGCCAGCAGCTTACAGGGAAGTCAGAATGAAAAACTGTTTTTT. This encodes CASSLQGSQNEKLFF.

At least ten counts were recorded for this clonotype. This chain joins TRBV6-2 or TRBV6-3 and TRBJ2-7, with TRBD2 identical over 12 bases. The ends lost 0 bases at V and 6 bases at J; junction bases unmatched: 3. The CDR3 has 15 residues. Germline-derived CDR1 and CDR2 are MNHEY and SVGEGT. Here the CDR3 reads CASSYSLAGGGEQYF. CDR3 DNA sequence: TGTGCCAGCAGTTACTCGCTAGCGGGAGGGGGCGAGCAGTACTTC.

This clonotype has only a few counts. This sequence joins TRBV4-3 and TRBJ1-1, with TRBD1 matching 9 bases. Losses at the gene ends were 6 bases for V and 5 bases for J; bases not matched to a gene: 7. Germline assignment: CDR1 LGHNA and CDR2 YSLEER. This CDR3 region has 14 residues. CDR3 region: CASSQHRGQTEAFF. CDR3 sequence (DNA): TGCGCCAGCAGTCAACACAGGGGGCAGACTGAAGCTTTCTTT.

The table lists this clonotype with many counts. The V gene is TRBV28, the J gene TRBJ2-7; TRBD1 matches 9 bases. The CDR3 is 15 amino acids. In germline, CDR1 is MDHEN, CDR2 SYDVKM. V dropped 6 bases and J dropped 3; count of bases not matched to a gene: 9. The CDR3 spells CASRSQGATVYEQYF. As DNA, the CDR3 is TGTGCCAGCAGGTCACAGGGGGCCACCGTCTACGAGCAGTACTTC.

This clonotype was detected many times. The chain uses TRBV12-3 or TRBV12-4 and TRBJ2-5; D is possibly TRBD2 (5 bases). Trimming shortened V by 6 bases and J by 3 bases, and 8 bases separated the two germline ends. CDR3 length equals 12 residues. Written as DNA, the CDR3 is TGTGCCAGCAGCCCGGGAAAAGAGACCCAGTACTTC. It specifies CASSPGKETQYF.